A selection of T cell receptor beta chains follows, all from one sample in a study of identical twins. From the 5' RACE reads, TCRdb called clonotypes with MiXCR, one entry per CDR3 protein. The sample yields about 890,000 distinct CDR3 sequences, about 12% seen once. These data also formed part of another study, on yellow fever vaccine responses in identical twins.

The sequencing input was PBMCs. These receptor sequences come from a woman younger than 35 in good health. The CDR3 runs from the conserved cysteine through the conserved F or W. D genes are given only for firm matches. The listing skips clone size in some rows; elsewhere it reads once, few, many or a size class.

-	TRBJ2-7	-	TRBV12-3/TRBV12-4	TGTGCCAGCAGCTACGCCTATGACTACGAGCAGTACTTC	CASSYAYDYEQYF
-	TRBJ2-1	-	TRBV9	TGTGCCAGCAGCGTACCCTTGGCGGAGGCGCTAGCGACGTTCTTC	CASSVPLAEALATFF
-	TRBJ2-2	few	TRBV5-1	TGCGCCAGCAGCTTGGGGACTCAATTGGGCACCGGGGAGCTGTTTTTT	CASSLGTQLGTGELFF
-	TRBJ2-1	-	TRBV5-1	TGCGCCAGCAGCTTGGAGGGGCGAGTAGGCAATGAGCAGTTCTTC	CASSLEGRVGNEQFF
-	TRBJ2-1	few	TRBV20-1	TGCAGTGCTAGACCGGACGCATACAATGAGCAGTTCTTC	CSARPDAYNEQFF
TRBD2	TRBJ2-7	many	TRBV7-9	TGTGCCAGCAGCCCTCCGGGACTAGCGGGGGTCTCCTACGAGCAGTACTTC	CASSPPGLAGVSYEQYF
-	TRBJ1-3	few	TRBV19	TGTGCCAGTAGTATTTTGGGATCCCCTGGAAACACCATATATTTT	CASSILGSPGNTIYF
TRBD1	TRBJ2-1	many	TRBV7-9	TGTGCCAGCAGCTCGGGACAGGGTATCGCACCCGAGCAGTTCTTC	CASSSGQGIAPEQFF
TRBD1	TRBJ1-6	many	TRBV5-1	TGCGCCAGCAGCTTGGCCACCGGGACAGGGAGTTCACCCCTCCACTTT	CASSLATGTGSSPLHF
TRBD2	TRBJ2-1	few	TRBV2	TGTGCCAGCCTTGAGACTAGCGGGTCGAATGAGCAGTTCTTC	CASLETSGSNEQFF
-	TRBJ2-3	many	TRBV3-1	TGTGCCAGCAGCCAAGATGGACAGATCACAGATACGCAGTATTTT	CASSQDGQITDTQYF
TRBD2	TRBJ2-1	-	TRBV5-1	TGCGCCAGCAGCTTGGGATCACTAGCGGGAGGTTACAATGAGCAGTTCTTC	CASSLGSLAGGYNEQFF
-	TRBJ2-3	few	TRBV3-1	TGTGCCAGCTCCTATCACCGGGGAGGAGATACGCAGTATTTT	CASSYHRGGDTQYF
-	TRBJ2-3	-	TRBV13	TGTGCCAGCAGCTTAGCGGGTGCGGCGGTCCTAAAGGATACGCAGTATTTT	CASSLAGAAVLKDTQYF
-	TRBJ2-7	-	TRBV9	TGTGCCAGCAGCGCCACAGGAGTCGGGTACGAGCAGTACTTC	CASSATGVGYEQYF
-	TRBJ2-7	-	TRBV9	TGTGCCAGCAGCGTTGGGGGGGGCGGCGGGCAGTACTTC	CASSVGGGGGQYF
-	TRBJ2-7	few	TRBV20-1	TGCAGTGCTAGAGTTACAGGAACCTCCTACGAGCAGTACTTC	CSARVTGTSYEQYF
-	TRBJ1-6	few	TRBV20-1	TGCAGTGCTAGGAGTAATTCACCCCTCCACTTT	CSARSNSPLHF
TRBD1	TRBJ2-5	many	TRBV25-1	TGTGCCAGCAGCGGGACAGCTCAAGAGACCCAGTACTTC	CASSGTAQETQYF
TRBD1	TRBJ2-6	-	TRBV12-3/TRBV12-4	TGTGCCAGCAGTTTAGGGACAGGGGTGGCTGGGGCCAACGTCCTGACTTTC	CASSLGTGVAGANVLTF
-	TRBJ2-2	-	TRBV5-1	TGCGCCAGCAGCTCCGGACGGGCGACCTTCACCGGGGAGCTGTTTTTT	CASSSGRATFTGELFF
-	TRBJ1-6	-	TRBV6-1	TGTGCCAGCAGTGATCTACAGGGCTCCAATTCACCCCTCCACTTT	CASSDLQGSNSPLHF
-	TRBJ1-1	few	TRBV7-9	TGTGCCAGCAGCTTGTTGATGGACACTGAAGCTTTCTTT	CASSLLMDTEAFF
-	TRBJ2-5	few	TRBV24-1	TGTGCCACCAGTGATCCCGGGCCGGACCAAGAGACCCAGTACTTC	CATSDPGPDQETQYF
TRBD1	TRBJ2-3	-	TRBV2	TGTGCCAGCAGTTTCGTCCCGGGACAGGGACTTACGCAGTATTTT	CASSFVPGQGLTQYF
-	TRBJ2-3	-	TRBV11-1	TGTGCCAGCAGCTTAGCCAGGGACAGAGCATTTAAGCGGGGGATACGCACAGATACGCAGTATTTT	CASSLARDRAFKRGIRTDTQYF
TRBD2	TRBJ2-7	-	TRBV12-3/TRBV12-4	TGTGCCAGCAGTTCCCAGCGGGACGTATACTACGAGCAGTACTTC	CASSSQRDVYYEQYF
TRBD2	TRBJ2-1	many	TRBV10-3	TGTGCCATCAGTGAGGCTAGCGGGAGGGCCTACAATGAGCAGTTCTTC	CAISEASGRAYNEQFF
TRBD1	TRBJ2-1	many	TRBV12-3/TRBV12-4	TGTGCCAGCAGTTTTGGACAGGGTTTTGTCAATGAGCAGTTCTTC	CASSFGQGFVNEQFF
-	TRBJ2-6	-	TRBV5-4	TGTGCCAGCAGCTTGGGTGGGATCTCTGGGGCCAACGTCCTGACTTTC	CASSLGGISGANVLTF
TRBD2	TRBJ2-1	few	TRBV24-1	TGTGCCACCAGTGATTTCGGCGGGAGGTCCTACAATGAGCAGTTCTTC	CATSDFGGRSYNEQFF
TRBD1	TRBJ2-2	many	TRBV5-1	TGCGCCAGCAGCCTCACAGGGGACGGGGAGCTGTTTTTT	CASSLTGDGELFF